The present T cell receptor beta chain was sequenced within a study of cytomegalovirus exposure and HLA in healthy donors. Study details: Approximately 180 million T cells yielded more than 95 million unique TCR beta sequences, as an earlier analysis found.

In the case of this clone: No antigen is known for it.

This CDR3 spans 15 amino acids. The germline gives CDR1 LNHNV, CDR2 YYDKDF (reference sequence). Trimming at V came to 5 bases and at J to 0 bases, leaving 3 bases not matched to a gene. Healthy donors of bone marrow made up the group. The PCR was carried out with 60 Vbeta primers and 13 Jbeta primers. Method: immunoSEQ multiplex PCR; TCRdb's copy keeps in-frame clones and lacks some. The sample contains approximately 160,000 clones, about 83% of which appear only once. The study, taken as a whole, reports: Later analysis reportedly placed an Asian-associated ancestry cluster below the roughly 700-donor mean in N-insertions. Later on, a genetic analysis was performed. It linked a missense variant in DCLRE1C with V- and J-gene trimming of TCR beta.

The V and J genes are TRBV15 and TRBJ2-1; 8 nucleotides align to TRBD1. This TCR was recovered from a girl aged 5-17 years in good health and CMV-seropositive. Sequenced input: PBMCs. The DNA of the CDR3 is TGTGCCACCAGCGGCGACAGGGGCTCCTACAATGAGCAGTTCTTC. Translated: CATSGDRGSYNEQFF. The full variable domain, in which reference TRBV15 and TRBJ2-1 provide the parts outside the CDR3, is DAMVIQNPRYQVTQFGKPVTLSCSQTLNHNVMYWYQQKSSQAPKLLFHYYDKDFNNEADTPDNFQSRRPNTSFCFLDIRSPGLGDTAMYLCATSGDRGSYNEQFFGPGTRLTVL.